Listed here are 5 T cell receptor beta chains from one sample, sequenced in a study of blood T cell repertoires in COVID-19 (dated by TCRdb to 2018 to 2020). The library was generated by the immunoSEQ multiplex PCR assay. TCRdb provides this immuneACCESS table in a form limited to in-frame rearrangements. Some clones are lacking; in checked studies, under half of them reflect an unresolved V gene, and why the rest are absent is not known. The sample profile shows approximately 190,000 clones; 80% to 85% of them were found once. Around 7% of the sample is taken by the ten largest. Source material: PBMCs or T cells enriched from blood (not recorded which). The receptors originated from a man aged 35-49 years who had recovered from COVID-19.

CDR3 sequence reads: CASSLDWRPTAGNTIYF. In nucleotides, the CDR3 is TGTGCCAGCAGCTTAGACTGGCGGCCGACCGCTGGAAACACCATATATTTT. This chain links TRBV7-6 with TRBJ1-3; unclear D gene. The CDR3 has 17 amino acids. V lost 1 base and J 2 bases, leaving 15 bases between the germline ends. In germline, CDR1 is SGHVS, CDR2 FNYEAQ.

The rearrangement joins TRBV19 to TRBJ1-5; D might be TRBD1 (6 bases). Germline assignment: CDR1 LNHDA and CDR2 SQIVND (reference sequence). The ends were cut back, 5 bases at V and 3 bases at J, with 14 bases in the middle. CDR3 length: 15 amino acids. This CDR3 is CASSRTDRNNQPQHF. The CDR3 bases are TGTGCCAGTAGTCGGACAGACAGGAACAATCAGCCCCAGCATTTT.

The rearrangement links TRBV11-2 to TRBJ1-1, with 8 positions matching TRBD1. V was pared by 5 bases and J by 3 bases, with 8 bases of the junction left unmatched. Germline CDR1 reads SGHAT; CDR2 reads FQNNGV. The CDR3 covers 15 residues. Here the CDR3 reads CASSADRGGYTEAFF. The CDR3 coding sequence is TGTGCCAGCAGCGCCGACAGGGGTGGGTACACTGAAGCTTTCTTT.

This clone was seen once. The chain recombines TRBV15 with TRBJ2-1; 13 nucleotides align to TRBD2. Trimming at V came to 3 bases and at J to 7 bases, leaving 12 bases not matched to a gene. There are 18 residues in the CDR3. The germline V gene encodes CDR1 LNHNV and CDR2 YYDKDF (reference sequence). CDR3 sequence reads: CATSRLIPTSGGRNEQFF. CDR3 sequence (DNA): TGTGCCACCAGCAGGCTAATCCCGACTAGCGGGGGGAGGAATGAGCAGTTCTTC. Combining the CDR3 with reference TRBV15 and TRBJ2-1 gives the whole variable domain DAMVIQNPRYQVTQFGKPVTLSCSQTLNHNVMYWYQQKSSQAPKLLFHYYDKDFNNEADTPDNFQSRRPNTSFCFLDIRSPGLGDTAMYLCATSRLIPTSGGRNEQFFGPGTRLTVL.

The rearrangement joins TRBV9 to TRBJ1-3, with D hard to call. Looked up from germline, CDR1 is SGDLS and CDR2 is YYNGEE. CDR3 size: 15 residues. V lost 3 bases and J 0 bases, leaving 10 bases between the germline ends. The CDR3 nucleotides are TGTGCCAGCAGCGCCCGACCGGGCTCTGGAAACACCATATATTTT. It codes for CASSARPGSGNTIYF. The whole variable domain, filled in from reference TRBV9 and TRBJ1-3, reads DSGVTQTPKHLITATGQRVTLRCSPRSGDLSVYWYQQSLDQGLQFLIQYYNGEERAKGNILERFSAQQFPDLHSELNLSSLELGDSALYFCASSARPGSGNTIYFGEGSWLTVV.